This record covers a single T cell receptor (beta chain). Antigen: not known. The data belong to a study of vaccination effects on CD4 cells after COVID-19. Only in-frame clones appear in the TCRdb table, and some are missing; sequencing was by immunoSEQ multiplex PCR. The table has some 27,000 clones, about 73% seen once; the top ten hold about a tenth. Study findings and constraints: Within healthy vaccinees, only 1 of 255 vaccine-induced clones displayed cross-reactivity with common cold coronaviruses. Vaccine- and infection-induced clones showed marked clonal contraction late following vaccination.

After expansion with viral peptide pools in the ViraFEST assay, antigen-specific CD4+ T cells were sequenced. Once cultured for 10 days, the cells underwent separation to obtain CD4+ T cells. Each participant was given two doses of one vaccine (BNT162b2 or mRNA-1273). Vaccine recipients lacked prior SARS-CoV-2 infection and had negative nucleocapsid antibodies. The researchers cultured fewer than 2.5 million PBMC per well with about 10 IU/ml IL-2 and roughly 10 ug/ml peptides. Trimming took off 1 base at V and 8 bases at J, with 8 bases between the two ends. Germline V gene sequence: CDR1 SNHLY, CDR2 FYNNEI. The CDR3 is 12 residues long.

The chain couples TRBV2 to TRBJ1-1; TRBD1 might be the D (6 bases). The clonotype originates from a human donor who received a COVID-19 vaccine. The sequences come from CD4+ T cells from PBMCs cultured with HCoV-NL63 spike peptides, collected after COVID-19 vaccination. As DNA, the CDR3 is TGTGCCAGCAGTGAAGATGACAGGGAAGCTTTCTTT. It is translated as CASSEDDREAFF.